The clone carrying this T cell receptor (beta chain) was picked up a small number of times. Germline CDR1 and CDR2: MNHEY and SVGEGT. This CDR3 is 17 amino acids long. J lost 4 bases, V lost 5 bases, and 12 bases had no gene match. The entry originates in a study of early T cells in non-severe SARS-CoV-2 infection. MiXCR, applied by TCRdb to the 5' RACE reads, yields one record per CDR3 protein. The sample shows 90,000 to 130,000 distinct CDR3 sequences, about 12% of them seen only once. This chain joins TRBV6-2 or TRBV6-3 and TRBJ2-3; 10 nucleotides align to TRBD2. The sequence was collected from an adult who was a healthcare worker with PCR-confirmed SARS-CoV-2 infection or an uninfected control (not recorded which). The sample taken for sequencing was whole blood. The chain's CDR3 is CASSAPSGGARADTQYF. CDR3 in DNA: TGTGCCAGCAGTGCGCCCAGCGGGGGGGCCAGGGCAGATACGCAGTATTTT.